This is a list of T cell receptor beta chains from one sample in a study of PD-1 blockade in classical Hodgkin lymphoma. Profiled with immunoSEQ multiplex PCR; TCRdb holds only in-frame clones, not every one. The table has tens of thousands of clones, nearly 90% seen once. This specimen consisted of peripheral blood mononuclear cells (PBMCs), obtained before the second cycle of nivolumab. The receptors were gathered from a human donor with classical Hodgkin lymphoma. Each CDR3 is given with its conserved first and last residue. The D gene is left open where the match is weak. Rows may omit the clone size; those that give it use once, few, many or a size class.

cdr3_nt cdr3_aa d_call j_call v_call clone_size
TGTGCCAGTACGCGGTCCGGGGAGCTGTTTTTT CASTRSGELFF . TRBJ2-2 TRBV19 .
TGTGCCAGCAGCTTAGCTCCAGGGACGAGCACAGATACGCAGTATTTT CASSLAPGTSTDTQYF . TRBJ2-3 TRBV7-6 .
TGTGCCAGCAGCCGATCATATGGGACTGAAGCTTTCTTT CASSRSYGTEAFF . TRBJ1-1 TRBV28 .
TGTGCCAGTAGTATTGGGACGGCGGGAAATCGGCCCCAGCATTTT CASSIGTAGNRPQHF . TRBJ1-5 TRBV19 once
TGCGCCAGCAGCTTGGGGTCTAGCCCCCAAGAGACCCAGTACTTC CASSLGSSPQETQYF . TRBJ2-5 TRBV5-1 .
TGTGCCAGCAGTGAAAGCTATGCCTACGAGCAGTACTTC CASSESYAYEQYF . TRBJ2-7 TRBV6-1 .
TGTGCCAGTAGTGTGGAGGGGGCGGACAATGAGCAGTTCTTC CASSVEGADNEQFF . TRBJ2-1 TRBV19 .
TGCAGCGTTGAGGTAATACAGGGACTTGGCTATGGCTACACCTTC CSVEVIQGLGYGYTF . TRBJ1-2 TRBV29-1 .
TGTGCCAGTAGTATAGATCTGGTTGCCGGACGCACAGATACGCAGTATTTT CASSIDLVAGRTDTQYF . TRBJ2-3 TRBV19 .
TGTGCCAGCAGCTCAGGACTAGCGGGCTCCTACAATGAGCAGTTCTTC CASSSGLAGSYNEQFF TRBD2 TRBJ2-1 TRBV11-3 .
TGTGCCAGCAGCCCGTCCATAGCGGGGGGGTCGAAAGAGACCCAGTACTTC CASSPSIAGGSKETQYF TRBD2 TRBJ2-5 TRBV7-9 .
TGTGCCAGCAGCTTACACGATTACGAGCAGTACTTC CASSLHDYEQYF . TRBJ2-7 TRBV13 .